A single TCR beta chain is shown here with its context. The sample is drawn from a study of blood T cell repertoires in COVID-19. Study in general: From the United States, Italy and Spain came samples of acute and convalescent COVID-19. T cells, B-cell-depleted T cells, or PBMCs provided the cDNA or gDNA that served as material.

Per the authors' pipeline: It was from reference gene primer amplification that nucleated cell counts were estimated. The data were produced by immunoSEQ multiplex PCR, yet TCRdb's version contains in-frame clones alone and is incomplete. That table gives V, J and clone size, and the DNA gave D and trimming. The sample lists about 26,000 clones; around 82% were seen once. The CDR3 has 13 amino acids. V lost 2 bases to trimming and J lost 7 bases, with 9 bases between them. CDR1 KGHSH and CDR2 LQKENI come from the germline V gene. The TCR comes from a man older than 75 with active or convalescent COVID-19. Material for sequencing was peripheral blood. The genes are TRBV18 and TRBJ2-1, with D maybe TRBD2 (6 bases). The CDR3 nucleotides read TGTGCCAGCTCACCAACTAGCAGGAATGAGCAGTTCTTC. Encoded protein: CASSPTSRNEQFF. The full variable domain, in which reference TRBV18 and TRBJ2-1 provide the parts outside the CDR3, is NAGVMQNPRHLVRRRGQEARLRCSPMKGHSHVYWYRQLPEEGLKFMVYLQKENIIDESGMPKERFSAEFPKEGPSILRIQQVVRGDSAAYFCASSPTSRNEQFFGPGTRLTVL.